Shown below are 2 T cell receptor beta chains from a single sample sequenced in a study of T-cell memory formation after mild COVID-19 (dated by TCRdb to 2020 to 2022). The library relied on 5' RACE. The reads were generated on an Illumina NovaSeq 6000. TCRdb passed the public sequencing reads through fastp at Q25 and MiXCR, retaining productive beta sequences. Rows are unified per CDR3 protein, each entry keeping the most common DNA and genes. Present in this sample are 150,000 to 200,000 distinct CDR3 sequences, 13% of which were seen just once. Approximately 3.4% of the sample comes from the top ten. Sequencing used PBMCs or a T cell subset sorted from them (not recorded which). These receptors were obtained from a man between 18 and 29 years old who had mild COVID-19 (a few samples of this study predate the infection). The sample titles of this study are shuffled in the database, so cell type and time point are left out; the donor was told from shared clones.

In this sample, this clonotype turned up many times. The rearrangement links TRBV5-1 to TRBJ2-6; D uncertain. Trimming took off 0 bases at V and 0 bases at J, with 7 bases between the two ends. Germline lookup yields CDR1 SGHRS and CDR2 YFSETQ. The CDR3 length is 16 residues. The CDR3 here is CASSLGYSSGANVLTF. The CDR3 nucleotides are TGCGCCAGCAGCTTGGGATATAGCTCTGGGGCCAACGTCCTGACTTTC.

Many counts were recorded for this clonotype. The chain employs TRBV20-1 and TRBJ2-4; TRBD2 matches at 11 bases. This CDR3 is 15 amino acids long. Germline values: CDR1 DFQATT, CDR2 SNEGSKA (reference sequence). V was clipped by 2 bases and J by 9 bases; unmatched bases: 9. Here the CDR3 reads CSARRLAGYESIQYF. The CDR3 DNA reads as TGCAGTGCTAGAAGACTAGCGGGGTACGAAAGCATTCAGTACTTC.